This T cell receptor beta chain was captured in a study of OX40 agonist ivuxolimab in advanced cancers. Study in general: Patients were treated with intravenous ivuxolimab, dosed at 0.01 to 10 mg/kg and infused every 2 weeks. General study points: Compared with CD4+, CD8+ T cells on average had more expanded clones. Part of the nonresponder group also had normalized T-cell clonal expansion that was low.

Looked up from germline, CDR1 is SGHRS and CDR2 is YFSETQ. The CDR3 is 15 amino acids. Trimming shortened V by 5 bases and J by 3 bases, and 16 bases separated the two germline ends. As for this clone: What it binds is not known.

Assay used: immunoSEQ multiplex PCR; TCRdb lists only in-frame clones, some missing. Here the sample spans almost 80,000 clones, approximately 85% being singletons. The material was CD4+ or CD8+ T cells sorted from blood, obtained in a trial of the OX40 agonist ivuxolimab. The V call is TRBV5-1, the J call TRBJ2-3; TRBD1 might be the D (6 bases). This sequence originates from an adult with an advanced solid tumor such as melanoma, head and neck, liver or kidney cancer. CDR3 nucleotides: TGCGCCAGCAGTCCTCAGGGGATTGGTACAGATACGCAGTATTTT. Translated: CASSPQGIGTDTQYF.